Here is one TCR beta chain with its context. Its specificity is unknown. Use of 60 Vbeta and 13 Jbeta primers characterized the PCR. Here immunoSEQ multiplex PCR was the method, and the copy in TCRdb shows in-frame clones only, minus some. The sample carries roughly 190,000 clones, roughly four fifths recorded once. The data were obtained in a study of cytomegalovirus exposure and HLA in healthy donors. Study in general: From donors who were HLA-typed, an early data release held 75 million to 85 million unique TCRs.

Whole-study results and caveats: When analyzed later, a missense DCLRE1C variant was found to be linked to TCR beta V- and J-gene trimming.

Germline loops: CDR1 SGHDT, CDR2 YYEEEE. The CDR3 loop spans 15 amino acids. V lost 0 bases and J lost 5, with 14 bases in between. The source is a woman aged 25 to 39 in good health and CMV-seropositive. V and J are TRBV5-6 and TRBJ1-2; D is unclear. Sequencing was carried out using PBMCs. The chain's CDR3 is CASSLDAGQDYGYTF. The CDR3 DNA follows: TGTGCCAGCAGCTTGGATGCAGGTCAGGATTATGGCTACACCTTC.